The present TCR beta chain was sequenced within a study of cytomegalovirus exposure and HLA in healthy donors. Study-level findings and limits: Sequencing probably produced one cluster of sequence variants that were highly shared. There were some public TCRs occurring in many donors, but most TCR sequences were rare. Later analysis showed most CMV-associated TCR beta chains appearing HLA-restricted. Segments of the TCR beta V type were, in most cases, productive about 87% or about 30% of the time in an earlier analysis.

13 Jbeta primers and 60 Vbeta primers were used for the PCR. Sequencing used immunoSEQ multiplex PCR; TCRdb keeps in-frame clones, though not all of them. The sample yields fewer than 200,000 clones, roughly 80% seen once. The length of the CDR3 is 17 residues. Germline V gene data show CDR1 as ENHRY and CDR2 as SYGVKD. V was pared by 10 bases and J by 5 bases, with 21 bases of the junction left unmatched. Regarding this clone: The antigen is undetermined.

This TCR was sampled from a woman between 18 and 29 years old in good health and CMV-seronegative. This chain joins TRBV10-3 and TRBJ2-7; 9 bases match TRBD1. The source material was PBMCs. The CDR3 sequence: CATLADLGTGSPDEQYF. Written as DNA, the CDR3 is TGTGCCACCCTGGCCGATCTCGGGACAGGGTCACCGGACGAGCAGTACTTC.